This T cell receptor (beta chain) comes out of a study of blood T cells in healthy people across ages. Study information: There was about one barcoded beta molecule captured by template switching per two T cells.

PCR was performed a second time for about 7 to 11 cycles using a sample-barcoded 5' primer and a J-beta primer mix. TCRdb re-analysed the 5' RACE reads in MiXCR, keeping a single row per CDR3 protein. The sample contains around 1.5 million distinct CDR3 sequences, about 31% of which appear only once. This CDR3 region has 15 residues. Germline CDR1 SQVTM, CDR2 ANQGSEA. V lost 2 bases, J lost 2 bases, and 4 bases stayed unmatched. Sequenced input: blood. The V call is TRBV29-1, the J call TRBJ2-1; TRBD2 matches 9 bases. The receptor was isolated from a woman aged 25-40 years in good health. The CDR3 DNA reads as TGCAGCGTTGAATGGACTAGCGAGGCCTACAATGAGCAGTTCTTC. Protein product: CSVEWTSEAYNEQFF.